The clone carrying this TCR beta chain was counted between two and nine times. The antigen remains unidentified. The source of the sample is a study of T cell repertoires in cytomegalovirus infection. General study results and limits: Ex vivo responses were dominated by HLA-C-restricted CMV-specific TCR beta clonotypes.

The germline V gene encodes CDR1 DFQATT and CDR2 SNEGSKA (reference sequence). The CDR3 is made up of 14 amino acids. Trimming at V came to 1 base and at J to 5 bases, leaving 8 bases not matched to a gene. TCRdb independently ran MiXCR on the reads; one entry per CDR3 protein. Of almost 550,000 distinct CDR3 sequences listed, approximately 15% were seen once; the top ten hold roughly a quarter. Input material: CD8+ T cells from PBMCs. The chain joins TRBV20-1 to TRBJ2-7; 7 bases match TRBD2. The TCR sequence derives from a human donor in good health (CMV status not recorded). Some clones in this sample may be carry-over from other donors' samples. In DNA, the CDR3 is TGCAGTGCTAGAGTGGGGGGGACTGTGGACGAGCAGTACTTC. Translating gives CSARVGGTVDEQYF.